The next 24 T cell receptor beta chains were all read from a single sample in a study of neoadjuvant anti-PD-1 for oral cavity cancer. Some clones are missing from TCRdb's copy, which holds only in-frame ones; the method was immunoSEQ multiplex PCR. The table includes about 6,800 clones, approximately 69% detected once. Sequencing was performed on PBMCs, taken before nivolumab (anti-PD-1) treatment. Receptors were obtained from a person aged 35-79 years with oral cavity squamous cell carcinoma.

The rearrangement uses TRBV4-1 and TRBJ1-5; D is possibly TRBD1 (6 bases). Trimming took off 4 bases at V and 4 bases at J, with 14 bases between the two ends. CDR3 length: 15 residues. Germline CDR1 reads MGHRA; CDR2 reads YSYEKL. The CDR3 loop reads CASSPSPGANQPQHF. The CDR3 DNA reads TGCGCCAGCAGCCCCTCCCCAGGGGCGAATCAGCCCCAGCATTTT.

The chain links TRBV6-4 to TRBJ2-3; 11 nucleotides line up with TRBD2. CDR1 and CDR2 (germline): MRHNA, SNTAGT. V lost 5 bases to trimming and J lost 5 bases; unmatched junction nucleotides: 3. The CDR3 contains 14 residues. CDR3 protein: CASSNSGGEDTQYF. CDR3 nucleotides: TGTGCCAGCAGTAATAGCGGGGGGGAAGATACGCAGTATTTT.

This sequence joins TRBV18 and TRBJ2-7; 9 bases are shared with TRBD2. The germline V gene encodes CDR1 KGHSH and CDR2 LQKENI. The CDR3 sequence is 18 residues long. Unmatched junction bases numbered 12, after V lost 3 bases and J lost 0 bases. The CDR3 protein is CASSPTGGSGGDSYEQYF. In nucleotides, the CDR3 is TGTGCCAGCTCACCGACGGGAGGTAGCGGGGGCGACTCCTACGAGCAGTACTTC.

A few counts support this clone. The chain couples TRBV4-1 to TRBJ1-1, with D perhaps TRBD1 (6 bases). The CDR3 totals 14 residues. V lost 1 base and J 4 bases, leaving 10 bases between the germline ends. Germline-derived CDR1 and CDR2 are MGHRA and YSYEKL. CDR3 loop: CASSQVGGGTEAFF. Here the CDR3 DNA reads TGCGCCAGCAGCCAAGTAGGGGGGGGCACTGAAGCTTTCTTT.

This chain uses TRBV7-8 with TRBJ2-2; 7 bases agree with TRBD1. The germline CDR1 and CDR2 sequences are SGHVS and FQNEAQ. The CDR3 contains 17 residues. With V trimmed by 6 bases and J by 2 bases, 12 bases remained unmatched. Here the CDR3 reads CASRYNPGQTNTGELFF. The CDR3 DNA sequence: TGTGCCAGCAGATATAATCCGGGACAGACTAACACCGGGGAGCTGTTTTTT.

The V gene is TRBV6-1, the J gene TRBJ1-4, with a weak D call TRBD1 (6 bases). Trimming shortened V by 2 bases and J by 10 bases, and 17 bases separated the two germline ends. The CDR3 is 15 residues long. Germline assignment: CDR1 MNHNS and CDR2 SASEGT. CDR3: CASSEQGGGGGKLFF. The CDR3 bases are TGTGCCAGCAGTGAACAGGGAGGGGGTGGAGGAAAACTGTTTTTT.

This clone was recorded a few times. In DNA form, the CDR3 reads TGTGCCAGTAGTTCAGTAGCGGGGAGCACAGATACGCAGTATTTT. It is translated as CASSSVAGSTDTQYF. The V gene is TRBV19, the J gene TRBJ2-3; TRBD2 aligns across 8 bases. Germline CDR1 reads LNHDA; CDR2 reads SQIVND (reference sequence). This CDR3 is 15 amino acids long. The trim removed 5 bases at V and 0 bases at J, leaving 4 bases unmatched.

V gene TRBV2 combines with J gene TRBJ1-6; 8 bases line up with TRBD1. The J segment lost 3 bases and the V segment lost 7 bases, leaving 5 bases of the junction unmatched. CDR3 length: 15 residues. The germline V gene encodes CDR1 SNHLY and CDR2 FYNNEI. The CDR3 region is CASTVGQGYNSPLHF. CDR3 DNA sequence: TGTGCCAGCACGGTAGGACAGGGCTATAATTCACCCCTCCACTTT. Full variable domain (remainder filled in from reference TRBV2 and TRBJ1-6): EPEVTQTPSHQVTQMGQEVILRCVPISNHLYFYWYRQILGQKVEFLVSFYNNEISEKSEIFDDQFSVERPDGSNFTLKIRSTKLEDSAMYFCASTVGQGYNSPLHFGNGTRLTVT.

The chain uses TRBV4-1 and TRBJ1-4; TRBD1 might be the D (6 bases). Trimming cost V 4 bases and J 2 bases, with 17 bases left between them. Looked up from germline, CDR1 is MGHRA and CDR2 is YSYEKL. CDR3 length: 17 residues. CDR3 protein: CASSLTRGASTNEKLFF. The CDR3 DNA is TGCGCCAGCAGCCTTACGCGGGGGGCGTCTACTAATGAAAAACTGTTTTTT.

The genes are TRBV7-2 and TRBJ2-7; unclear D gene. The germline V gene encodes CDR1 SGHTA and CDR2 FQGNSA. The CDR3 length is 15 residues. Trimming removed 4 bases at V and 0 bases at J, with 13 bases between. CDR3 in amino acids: CASSWAAGPSYEQYF. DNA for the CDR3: TGTGCCAGCAGCTGGGCGGCAGGTCCCTCCTACGAGCAGTACTTC.

The CDR3 region has the DNA TGTGCCAGCAGCGTTTCAGGGGGCGTGGGCACTGAAGCTTTCTTT. Amino acids: CASSVSGGVGTEAFF. The chain links TRBV9 to TRBJ1-1, with 8 bases lining up with TRBD1. Trimming cost V 2 bases and J 4 bases; bases outside gene matches: 7. Germline V lookup: CDR1 SGDLS, CDR2 YYNGEE. The length of the CDR3 is 15 residues. The whole variable domain, filled in from reference TRBV9 and TRBJ1-1, reads DSGVTQTPKHLITATGQRVTLRCSPRSGDLSVYWYQQSLDQGLQFLIQYYNGEERAKGNILERFSAQQFPDLHSELNLSSLELGDSALYFCASSVSGGVGTEAFFGQGTRLTVV.

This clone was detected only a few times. The CDR3, as DNA: TGTGCCACCGGGACAGTGAATACCTACGAGCAGTACTTC. Protein: CATGTVNTYEQYF. The chain uses TRBV6-1 and TRBJ2-7; 7 nucleotides agree with TRBD1. Germline CDR1 MNHNS, CDR2 SASEGT. V was pared by 10 bases and J by 2 bases, with 8 bases of the junction left unmatched. This CDR3 contains 13 residues.

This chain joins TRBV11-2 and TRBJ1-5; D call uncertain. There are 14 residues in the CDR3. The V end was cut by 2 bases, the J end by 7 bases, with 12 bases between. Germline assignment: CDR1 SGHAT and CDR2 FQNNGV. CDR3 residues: CASSLFGLRQPQHF. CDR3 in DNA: TGTGCCAGCAGCTTATTCGGGCTAAGGCAGCCCCAGCATTTT.

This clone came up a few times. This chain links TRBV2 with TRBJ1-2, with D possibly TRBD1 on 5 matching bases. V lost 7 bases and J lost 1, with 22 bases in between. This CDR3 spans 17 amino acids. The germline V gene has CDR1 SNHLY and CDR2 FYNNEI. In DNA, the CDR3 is TGTGCCAGCACCTTCACGCGGGGCCTGACTAATAACTATGGCTACACCTTC. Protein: CASTFTRGLTNNYGYTF. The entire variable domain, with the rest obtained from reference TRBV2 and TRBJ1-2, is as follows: EPEVTQTPSHQVTQMGQEVILRCVPISNHLYFYWYRQILGQKVEFLVSFYNNEISEKSEIFDDQFSVERPDGSNFTLKIRSTKLEDSAMYFCASTFTRGLTNNYGYTFGSGTRLTVV.

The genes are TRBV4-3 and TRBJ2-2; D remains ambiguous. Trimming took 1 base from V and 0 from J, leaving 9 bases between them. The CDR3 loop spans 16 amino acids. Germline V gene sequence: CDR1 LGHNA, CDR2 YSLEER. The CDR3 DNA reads TGCGCCAGCAGCCAAGCACGGGCGCCGAACACCGGGGAGCTGTTTTTT. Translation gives CASSQARAPNTGELFF.

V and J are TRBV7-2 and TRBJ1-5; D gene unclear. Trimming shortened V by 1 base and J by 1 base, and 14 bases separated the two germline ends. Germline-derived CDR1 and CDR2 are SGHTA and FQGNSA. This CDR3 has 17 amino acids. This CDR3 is CASSLGAISVSNQPQHF. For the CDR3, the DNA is TGTGCCAGCAGCTTAGGTGCAATTTCTGTGAGCAATCAGCCCCAGCATTTT.

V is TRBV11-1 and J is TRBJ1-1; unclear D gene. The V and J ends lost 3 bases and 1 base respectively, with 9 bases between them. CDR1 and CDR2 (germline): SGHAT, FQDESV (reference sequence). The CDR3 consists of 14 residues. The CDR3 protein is CASSFSGRNTEAFF. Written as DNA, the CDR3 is TGTGCCAGCAGCTTTTCTGGGAGGAACACTGAAGCTTTCTTT.

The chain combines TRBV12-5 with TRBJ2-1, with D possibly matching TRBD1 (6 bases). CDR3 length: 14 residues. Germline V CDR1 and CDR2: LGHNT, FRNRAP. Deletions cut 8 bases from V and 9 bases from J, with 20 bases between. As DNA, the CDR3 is TGTGCTAGTCGGCAGGGGCCGACCTGGGGTGAGCAGTTCTTC. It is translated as CASRQGPTWGEQFF.

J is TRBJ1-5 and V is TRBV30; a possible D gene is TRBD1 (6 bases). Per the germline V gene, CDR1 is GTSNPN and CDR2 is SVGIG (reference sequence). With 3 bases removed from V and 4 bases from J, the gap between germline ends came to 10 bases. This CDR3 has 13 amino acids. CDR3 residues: CAWSLGANQPQHF. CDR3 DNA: TGTGCCTGGAGCCTGGGGGCGAATCAGCCCCAGCATTTT. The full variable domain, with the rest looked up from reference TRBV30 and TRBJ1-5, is SQTIHQWPATLVQPVGSPLSLECTVEGTSNPNLYWYRQAAGRGLQLLFYSVGIGQISSEVPQNLSASRPQDRQFILSSKKLLLSDSGFYLCAWSLGANQPQHFGDGTRLSIL.

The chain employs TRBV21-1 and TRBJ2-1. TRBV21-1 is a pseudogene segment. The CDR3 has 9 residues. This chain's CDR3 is CPGGGEQFF. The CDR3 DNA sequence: TGTCCCGGGGGCGGGGAGCAGTTCTTC.

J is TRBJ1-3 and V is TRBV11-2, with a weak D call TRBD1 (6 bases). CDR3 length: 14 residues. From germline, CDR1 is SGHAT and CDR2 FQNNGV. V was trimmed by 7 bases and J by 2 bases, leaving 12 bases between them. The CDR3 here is CASTQGLAGNTIYF. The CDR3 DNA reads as TGTGCCAGCACACAGGGTTTGGCTGGAAACACCATATATTTT.

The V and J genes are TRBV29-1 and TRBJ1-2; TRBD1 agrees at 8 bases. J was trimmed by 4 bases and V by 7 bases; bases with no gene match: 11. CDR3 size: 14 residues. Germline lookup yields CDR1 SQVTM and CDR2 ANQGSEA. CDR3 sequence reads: CSAQVTGGAYGYTF. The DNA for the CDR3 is TGCAGCGCCCAAGTTACAGGGGGTGCCTATGGCTACACCTTC.

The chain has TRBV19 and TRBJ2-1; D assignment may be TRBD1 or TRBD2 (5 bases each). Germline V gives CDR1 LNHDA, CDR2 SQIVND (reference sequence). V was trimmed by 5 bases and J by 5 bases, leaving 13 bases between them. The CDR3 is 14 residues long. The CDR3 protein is CASSPRWDDNEQFF. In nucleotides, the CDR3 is TGTGCCAGTAGTCCTAGGTGGGACGACAATGAGCAGTTCTTC.

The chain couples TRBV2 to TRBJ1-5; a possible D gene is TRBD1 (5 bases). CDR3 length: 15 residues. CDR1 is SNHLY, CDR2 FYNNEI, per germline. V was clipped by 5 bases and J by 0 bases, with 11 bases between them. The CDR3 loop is CASSPEGHSNQPQHF. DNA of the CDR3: TGTGCCAGCAGTCCCGAGGGGCATAGCAATCAGCCCCAGCATTTT. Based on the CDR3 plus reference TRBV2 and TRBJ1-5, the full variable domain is EPEVTQTPSHQVTQMGQEVILRCVPISNHLYFYWYRQILGQKVEFLVSFYNNEISEKSEIFDDQFSVERPDGSNFTLKIRSTKLEDSAMYFCASSPEGHSNQPQHFGDGTRLSIL.